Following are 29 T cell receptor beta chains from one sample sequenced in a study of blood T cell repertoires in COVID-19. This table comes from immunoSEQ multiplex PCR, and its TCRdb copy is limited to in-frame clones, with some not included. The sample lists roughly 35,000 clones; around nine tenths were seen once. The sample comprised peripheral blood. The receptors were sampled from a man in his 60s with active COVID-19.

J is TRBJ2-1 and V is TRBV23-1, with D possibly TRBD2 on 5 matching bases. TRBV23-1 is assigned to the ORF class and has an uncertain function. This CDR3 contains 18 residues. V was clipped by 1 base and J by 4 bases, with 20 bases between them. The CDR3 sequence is CASSQWVGRFRKYNEQFF. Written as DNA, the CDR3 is TGCGCCAGCAGTCAATGGGTGGGGAGATTCCGCAAATACAATGAGCAGTTCTTC.

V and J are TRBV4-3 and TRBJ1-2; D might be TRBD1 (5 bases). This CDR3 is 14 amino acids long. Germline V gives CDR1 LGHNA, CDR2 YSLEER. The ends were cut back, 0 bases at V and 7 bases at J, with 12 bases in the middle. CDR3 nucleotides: TGCGCCAGCAGCCAAGAGGCAGGGCATAGTGGCTACACCTTC. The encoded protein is CASSQEAGHSGYTF.

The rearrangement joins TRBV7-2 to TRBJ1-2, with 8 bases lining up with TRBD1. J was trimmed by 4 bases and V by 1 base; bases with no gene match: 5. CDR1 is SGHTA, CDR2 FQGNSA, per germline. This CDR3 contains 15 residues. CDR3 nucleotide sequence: TGTGCCAGCAGCTTAGTAGGACAGGGACCCTATGGCTACACCTTC. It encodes CASSLVGQGPYGYTF.

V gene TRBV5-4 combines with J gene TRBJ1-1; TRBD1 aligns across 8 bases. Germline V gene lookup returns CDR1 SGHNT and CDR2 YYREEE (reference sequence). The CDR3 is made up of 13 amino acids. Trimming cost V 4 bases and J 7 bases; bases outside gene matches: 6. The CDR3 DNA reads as TGTGCCAGCAGCATACAGGGGGGAAGTGAAGCTTTCTTT. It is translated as CASSIQGGSEAFF.

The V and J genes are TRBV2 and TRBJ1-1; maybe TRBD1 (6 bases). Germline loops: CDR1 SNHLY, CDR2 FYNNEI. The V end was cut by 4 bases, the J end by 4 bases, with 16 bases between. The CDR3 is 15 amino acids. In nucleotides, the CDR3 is TGTGCCAGCAGTGCTCAACAGGGATTCGCCACTGAAGCTTTCTTT. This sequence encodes CASSAQQGFATEAFF. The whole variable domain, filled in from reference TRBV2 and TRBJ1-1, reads EPEVTQTPSHQVTQMGQEVILRCVPISNHLYFYWYRQILGQKVEFLVSFYNNEISEKSEIFDDQFSVERPDGSNFTLKIRSTKLEDSAMYFCASSAQQGFATEAFFGQGTRLTVV.

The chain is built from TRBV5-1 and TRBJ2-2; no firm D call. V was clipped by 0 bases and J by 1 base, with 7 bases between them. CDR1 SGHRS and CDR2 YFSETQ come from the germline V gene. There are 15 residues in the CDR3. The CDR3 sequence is CASSLGSGNTGELFF. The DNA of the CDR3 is TGCGCCAGCAGCTTGGGATCAGGGAACACCGGGGAGCTGTTTTTT.

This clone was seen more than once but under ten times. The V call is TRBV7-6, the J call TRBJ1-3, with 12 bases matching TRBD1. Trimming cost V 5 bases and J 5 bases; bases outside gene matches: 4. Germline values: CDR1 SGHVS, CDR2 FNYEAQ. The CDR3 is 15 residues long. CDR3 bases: TGTGCCAGCAGCCCCGGGACAGGGGGCAGAAACACCATATATTTT. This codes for CASSPGTGGRNTIYF.

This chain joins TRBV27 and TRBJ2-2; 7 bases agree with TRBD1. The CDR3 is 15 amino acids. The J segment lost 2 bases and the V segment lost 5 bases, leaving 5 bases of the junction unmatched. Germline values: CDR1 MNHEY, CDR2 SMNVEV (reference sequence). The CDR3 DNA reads TGTGCCAGCAGTCTCGGGACAGTAAACACCGGGGAGCTGTTTTTT. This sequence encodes CASSLGTVNTGELFF.

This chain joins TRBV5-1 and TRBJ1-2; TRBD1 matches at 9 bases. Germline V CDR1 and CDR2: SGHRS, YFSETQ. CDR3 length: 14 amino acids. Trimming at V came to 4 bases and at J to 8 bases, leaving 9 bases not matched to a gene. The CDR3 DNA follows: TGCGCCAGCAGCAGGACAGGGGCTGAGCTGGGCTACACCTTC. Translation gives CASSRTGAELGYTF. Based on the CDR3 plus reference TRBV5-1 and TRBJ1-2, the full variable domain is KAGVTQTPRYLIKTRGQQVTLSCSPISGHRSVSWYQQTPGQGLQFLFEYFSETQRNKGNFPGRFSGRQFSNSRSEMNVSTLELGDSALYLCASSRTGAELGYTFGSGTRLTVV.

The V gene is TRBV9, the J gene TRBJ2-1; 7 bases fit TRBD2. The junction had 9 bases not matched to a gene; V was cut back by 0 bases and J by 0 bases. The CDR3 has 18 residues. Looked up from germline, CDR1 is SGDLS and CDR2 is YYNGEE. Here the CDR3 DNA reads TGTGCCAGCAGCGTAGCAGGCGCGGGAGTCGGCTCCTACAATGAGCAGTTCTTC. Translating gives CASSVAGAGVGSYNEQFF.

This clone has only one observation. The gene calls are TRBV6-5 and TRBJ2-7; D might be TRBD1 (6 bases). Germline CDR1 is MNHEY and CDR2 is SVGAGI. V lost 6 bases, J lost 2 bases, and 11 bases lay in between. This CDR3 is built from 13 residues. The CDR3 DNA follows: TGTGCCAGCAGGGGCAGGGGCCCCTACGAGCAGTACTTC. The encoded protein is CASRGRGPYEQYF.

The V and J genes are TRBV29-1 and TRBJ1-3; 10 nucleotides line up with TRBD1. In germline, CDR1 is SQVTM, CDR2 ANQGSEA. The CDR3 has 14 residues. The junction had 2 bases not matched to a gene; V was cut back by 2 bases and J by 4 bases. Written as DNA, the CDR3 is TGCAGCGTTGAAACGACAGGGGGCGGAAACACCATATATTTT. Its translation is CSVETTGGGNTIYF.

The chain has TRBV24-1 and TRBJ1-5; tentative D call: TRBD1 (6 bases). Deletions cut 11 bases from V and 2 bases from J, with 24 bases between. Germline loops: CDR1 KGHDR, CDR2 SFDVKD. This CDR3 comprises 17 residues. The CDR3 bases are TGTGCCAAGGGGCGACAGGCACTTTACGGTGGCAATCAGCCCCAGCATTTT. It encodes CAKGRQALYGGNQPQHF.

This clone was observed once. The CDR3 loop is CASSVQGLAGGRDEQFF. As DNA, the CDR3 is TGTGCCAGCAGCGTACAGGGACTAGCGGGAGGTAGGGATGAGCAGTTCTTC. V and J are TRBV9 and TRBJ2-1; the match to TRBD2 covers 15 bases. Trimming removed 1 base from V and 8 bases from J; junction bases left unmatched: 7. The CDR3 extends over 17 amino acids. Germline V gene lookup returns CDR1 SGDLS and CDR2 YYNGEE.

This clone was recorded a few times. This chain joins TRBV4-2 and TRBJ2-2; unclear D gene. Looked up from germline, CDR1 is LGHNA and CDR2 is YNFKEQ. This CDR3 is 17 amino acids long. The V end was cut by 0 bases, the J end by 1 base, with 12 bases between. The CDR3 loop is CASSQDWPGGNTGELFF. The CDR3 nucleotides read TGTGCCAGCAGCCAAGATTGGCCAGGTGGGAACACCGGGGAGCTGTTTTTT.

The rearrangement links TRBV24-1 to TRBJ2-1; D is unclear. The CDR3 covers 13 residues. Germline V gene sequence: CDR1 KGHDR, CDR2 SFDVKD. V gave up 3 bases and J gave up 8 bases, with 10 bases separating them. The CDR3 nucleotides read TGTGCCACCAGTGATGCCTACAGACATGAGCAGTTCTTC. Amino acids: CATSDAYRHEQFF.

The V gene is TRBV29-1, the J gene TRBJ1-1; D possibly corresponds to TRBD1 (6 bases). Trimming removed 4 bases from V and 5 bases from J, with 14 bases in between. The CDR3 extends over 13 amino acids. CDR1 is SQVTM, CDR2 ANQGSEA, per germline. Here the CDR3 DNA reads TGCAGCGTTGTACAGGGCCCGAAGACTGAAGCTTTCTTT. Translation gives CSVVQGPKTEAFF.

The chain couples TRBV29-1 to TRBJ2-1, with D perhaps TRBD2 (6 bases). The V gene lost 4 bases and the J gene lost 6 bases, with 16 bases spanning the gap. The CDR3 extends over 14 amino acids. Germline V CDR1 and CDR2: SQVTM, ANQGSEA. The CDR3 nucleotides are TGCAGCGTTGGTCGAGGAGGGAGCCTCAATGAGCAGTTCTTC. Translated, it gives CSVGRGGSLNEQFF.

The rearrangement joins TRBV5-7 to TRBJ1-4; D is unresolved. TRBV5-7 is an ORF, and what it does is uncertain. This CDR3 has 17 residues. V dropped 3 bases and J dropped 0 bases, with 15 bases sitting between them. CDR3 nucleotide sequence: TGTGCCAGCAGCTCCGGGTCGAGGGAGGCAACTAATGAAAAACTGTTTTTT. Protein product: CASSSGSREATNEKLFF.

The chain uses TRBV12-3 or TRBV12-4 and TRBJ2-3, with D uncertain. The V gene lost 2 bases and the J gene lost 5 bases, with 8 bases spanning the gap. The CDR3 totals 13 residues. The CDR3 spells CASSLTPGDTQYF. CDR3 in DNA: TGTGCCAGCAGTTTAACCCCGGGAGATACGCAGTATTTT.

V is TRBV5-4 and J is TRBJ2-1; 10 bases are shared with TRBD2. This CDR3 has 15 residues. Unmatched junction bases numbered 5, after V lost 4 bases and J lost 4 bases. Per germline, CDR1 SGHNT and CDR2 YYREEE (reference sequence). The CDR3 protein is CASSLGLAEYNEQFF. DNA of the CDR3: TGTGCCAGCAGCCTCGGACTAGCGGAGTACAATGAGCAGTTCTTC.

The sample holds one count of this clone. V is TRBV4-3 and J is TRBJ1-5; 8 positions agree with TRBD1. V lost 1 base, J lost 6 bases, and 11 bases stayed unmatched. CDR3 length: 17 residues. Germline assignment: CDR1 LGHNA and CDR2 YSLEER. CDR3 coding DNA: TGCGCCAGCAGCCAAGCGCCCTTGGGCCAGGGGGCTCAGCCCCAGCATTTT. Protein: CASSQAPLGQGAQPQHF.

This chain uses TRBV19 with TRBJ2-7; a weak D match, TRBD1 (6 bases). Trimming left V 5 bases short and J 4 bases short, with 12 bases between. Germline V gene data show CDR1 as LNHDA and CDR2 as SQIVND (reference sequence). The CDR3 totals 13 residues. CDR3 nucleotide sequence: TGTGCCAGTAGTCAAGGTACAGGGTACGAGCAGTACTTC. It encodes CASSQGTGYEQYF.

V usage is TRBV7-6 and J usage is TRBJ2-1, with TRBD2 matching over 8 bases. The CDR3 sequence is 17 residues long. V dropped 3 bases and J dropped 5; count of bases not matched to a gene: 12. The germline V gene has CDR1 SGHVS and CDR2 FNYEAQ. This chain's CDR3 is CASSLNFAGGPNNEQFF. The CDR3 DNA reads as TGTGCCAGCAGCTTGAATTTTGCGGGAGGACCTAACAATGAGCAGTTCTTC.

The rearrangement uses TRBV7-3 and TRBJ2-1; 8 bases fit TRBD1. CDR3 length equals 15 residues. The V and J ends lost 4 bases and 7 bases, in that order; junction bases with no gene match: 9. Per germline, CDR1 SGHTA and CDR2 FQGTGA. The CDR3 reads CASSYGQGEGNEQFF. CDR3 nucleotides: TGTGCCAGCAGCTATGGACAGGGAGAAGGGAATGAGCAGTTCTTC.

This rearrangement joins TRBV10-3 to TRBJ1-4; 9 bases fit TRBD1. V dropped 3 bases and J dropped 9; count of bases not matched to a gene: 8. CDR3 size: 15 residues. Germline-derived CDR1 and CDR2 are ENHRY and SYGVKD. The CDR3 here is CAISEGGQGLKKLFF. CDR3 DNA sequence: TGTGCCATCAGTGAAGGGGGACAGGGACTTAAAAAACTGTTTTTT.

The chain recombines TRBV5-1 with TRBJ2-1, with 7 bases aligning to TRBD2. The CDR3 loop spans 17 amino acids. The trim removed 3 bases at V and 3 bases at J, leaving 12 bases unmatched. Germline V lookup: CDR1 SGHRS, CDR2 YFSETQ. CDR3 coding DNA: TGCGCCAGCAGCTCGCCGTGGGCGGGAGACTTCTACAATGAGCAGTTCTTC. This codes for CASSSPWAGDFYNEQFF.

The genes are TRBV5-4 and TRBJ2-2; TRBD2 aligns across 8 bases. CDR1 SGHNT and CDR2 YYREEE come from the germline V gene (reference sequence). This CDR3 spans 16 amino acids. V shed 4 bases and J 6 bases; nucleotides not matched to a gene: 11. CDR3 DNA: TGTGCCAGCAGCCCAAGGGGACTAGTCTTCCCCGGGGAGCTGTTTTTT. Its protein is CASSPRGLVFPGELFF.

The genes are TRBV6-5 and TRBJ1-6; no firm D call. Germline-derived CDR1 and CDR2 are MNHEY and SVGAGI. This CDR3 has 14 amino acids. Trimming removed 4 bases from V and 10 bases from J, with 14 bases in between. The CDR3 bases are TGTGCCAGCAGTTCGGGTCTGAGAGAGTCACCCCTCCACTTT. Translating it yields CASSSGLRESPLHF.